This T cell receptor beta chain was sequenced in a study of blood T cell repertoires in COVID-19. Study as a whole: Sample material is recorded as cDNA or gDNA derived from T cells, B-cell-depleted T cells, or PBMCs.

Germline V gene data show CDR1 as MNHEY and CDR2 as SVGAGI. Trimming shortened V by 6 bases and J by 5 bases, and 19 bases separated the two germline ends. The CDR3 consists of 15 residues. Assay: immunoSEQ multiplex PCR; the TCRdb copy retains only in-frame clones and omits some. The sample records 95,000 to 120,000 clones, roughly 81% being singletons. What was sequenced was peripheral blood. V usage is TRBV6-5 and J usage is TRBJ1-1; D may be TRBD1 (5 bases). The TCR sequence derives from a man aged 35 to 55 with acute or convalescent COVID-19. CDR3 region: CASRPKVGEGTEAFF. The CDR3 nucleotides read TGTGCCAGCAGGCCCAAGGTGGGGGAGGGAACTGAAGCTTTCTTT.